One and the same sample provided the 23 T cell receptor beta chains below, sequenced in a study of early T cells in non-severe SARS-CoV-2 infection. MiXCR, applied by TCRdb to the 5' RACE reads, yields one record per CDR3 protein. This sample has some 49,000 distinct CDR3 sequences, with about 12% found just once. The source material was whole blood. The receptor source for this set is an adult who was a healthcare worker with PCR-confirmed SARS-CoV-2 infection or an uninfected control (not recorded which).

The chain couples TRBV5-5 to TRBJ1-1; weak D call: TRBD1 (5 bases). V was shortened by 4 bases and J by 8 bases, with 24 bases between the two germline ends. CDR1 is SGHKS, CDR2 YYEKEE, per germline (reference sequence). The CDR3 runs to 16 residues. CDR3 sequence: CASSSIRDGGNQEAFF. CDR3 in DNA: TGTGCCAGCAGCAGCATCAGGGACGGGGGTAATCAGGAAGCTTTCTTT.

The sample holds many counts of this clonotype. The chain joins TRBV7-2 to TRBJ2-7, with 11 bases matching TRBD2. The length of the CDR3 is 16 residues. Germline values: CDR1 SGHTA, CDR2 FQGNSA. V shed 3 bases and J 4 bases; nucleotides not matched to a gene: 8. The CDR3 nucleotides read TGTGCCAGCAGCTTCCTTAGCGGGAGGGCCTATTACGAGCAGTACTTC. Translating it yields CASSFLSGRAYYEQYF.

This clonotype was seen a handful of times. The chain links TRBV10-2 to TRBJ2-7; TRBD2 matches at 11 bases. Trimming took 6 bases from V and 5 from J; bases not matched to a gene: 6. This CDR3 comprises 14 residues. Germline V gene data show CDR1 as WSHSY and CDR2 as SAAADI. The CDR3 reads CASRDSGRAHEQYF. The CDR3 DNA is TGCGCCAGCAGAGATAGCGGGAGGGCCCACGAGCAGTACTTC.

This clonotype showed up many times. The chain is built from TRBV29-1 and TRBJ2-7, with a possible D match to TRBD1 (8 bases). CDR1 and CDR2 (germline): SQVTM, ANQGSEA. This CDR3 is built from 12 residues. Trimming shortened V by 6 bases and J by 4 bases, and 13 bases separated the two germline ends. The DNA of the CDR3 is TGCAGCGTCATACAGGGGGGGTACGAGCAGTACTTC. It translates to CSVIQGGYEQYF.

In this sample, this clonotype turned up once. This chain connects TRBV20-1 to TRBJ2-3; TRBD2 matches 13 bases. The CDR3 covers 15 residues. CDR1 and CDR2 (germline): DFQATT, SNEGSKA (reference sequence). J gave up 1 base and V 6 bases, and 4 bases lay outside the gene matches. The CDR3 loop reads CSATGTSGGTDTQYF. Here the CDR3 DNA reads TGCAGTGCAACCGGGACTAGCGGGGGCACAGATACGCAGTATTTT.

This clonotype occurred a few times. V gene TRBV6-5 combines with J gene TRBJ2-7, with D uncertain. CDR1 and CDR2 (germline): MNHEY, SVGAGI. CDR3 length: 15 residues. The V and J ends lost 2 bases and 1 base respectively, with 12 bases between them. The CDR3 loop reads CASSYLPDGSYEQYF. The CDR3 nucleotides read TGTGCCAGCAGTTACCTACCGGACGGGTCCTACGAGCAGTACTTC.

This chain joins TRBV7-3 and TRBJ1-1; no clear D gene. The CDR3 is 11 residues long. Between the trimmed V and J ends, which lost 2 bases and 9 bases, there was a span of 7 bases. Germline V gene lookup returns CDR1 SGHTA and CDR2 FQGTGA. CDR3 nucleotide sequence: TGTGCCAGCAGCTTAGGGCAGAAAGCTTTCTTT. Its protein product is CASSLGQKAFF.

The chain has TRBV7-9 and TRBJ1-2, with D perhaps matching TRBD1 (5 bases). The length of the CDR3 is 12 residues. Trimming removed 9 bases at V and 8 bases at J, with 16 bases between. Germline-derived CDR1 and CDR2 are SEHNR and FQNEAQ (reference sequence). The CDR3 region has the DNA TGTGCCAGTAACTACGGGGGGATCGGCTACACCTTC. Translated: CASNYGGIGYTF.

A few counts support this clonotype. The chain uses TRBV11-2 and TRBJ1-2, with D maybe TRBD1 (5 bases). V was pared by 3 bases and J by 4 bases, with 9 bases between. The CDR3 has 13 residues. Germline assignment: CDR1 SGHAT and CDR2 FQNNGV. The chain's CDR3 is CASSFKGTYGYTF. For the CDR3, the DNA is TGTGCCAGCAGCTTCAAGGGGACCTATGGCTACACCTTC.

This clonotype was counted between two and nine times. The chain couples TRBV5-4 to TRBJ2-6; D unresolved. This CDR3 comprises 14 residues. V was shortened by 10 bases and J by 0 bases, with 11 bases between the two germline ends. Germline CDR1 reads SGHNT; CDR2 reads YYREEE (reference sequence). CDR3 sequence: CAVRTDSGANVLTF. CDR3 sequence (DNA): TGTGCCGTGCGGACGGACTCTGGGGCCAACGTCCTGACTTTC.

The chain employs TRBV4-1 and TRBJ1-5; D is ambiguous. The CDR3 covers 14 residues. Germline CDR1 reads MGHRA; CDR2 reads YSYEKL. Trimming stripped 1 base from V and 2 bases from J, with 6 bases between. The CDR3 sequence is CASSQVGGNQPQHF. CDR3 nucleotides: TGCGCCAGCAGCCAAGTGGGCGGCAATCAGCCCCAGCATTTT.

This clonotype ranks as medium-sized. This chain links TRBV20-1 with TRBJ1-4, with a tentative D call TRBD1 (5 bases). With 7 bases removed from V and 0 bases from J, the gap between germline ends came to 15 bases. The CDR3 runs 15 residues. The germline gives CDR1 DFQATT, CDR2 SNEGSKA (reference sequence). The CDR3 region is CSVTGAFATNEKLFF. The CDR3 bases are TGCAGTGTCACCGGGGCGTTTGCAACTAATGAAAAACTGTTTTTT.

The chain has TRBV6-5 and TRBJ2-3; TRBD2 matches 9 bases. After removal of 2 bases from V and 1 base from J, the junction contained 1 base not matched to a gene. This CDR3 has 15 amino acids. CDR1 and CDR2 (germline): MNHEY, SVGAGI. The CDR3 spells CASSYRTSGTDTQYF. The CDR3 DNA reads TGTGCCAGCAGTTACAGGACTAGCGGCACAGATACGCAGTATTTT.

This clonotype has ten or more counts. The junction and the germline gene differ at one end; a read error may be behind it. The V and J genes are TRBV11-2 and TRBJ1-1; D gene ambiguous. This CDR3 is built from 13 residues. Germline lookup yields CDR1 SGHAT and CDR2 FQNNGV. The CDR3 nucleotides read TGTGCCAGCAGCTTAGATAGATACACAGAAGCTTTCTTT. Translation gives CASSLDRYTEAFF.

The rearrangement uses TRBV28 and TRBJ1-6; 7 nucleotides match TRBD1. Germline V lookup: CDR1 MDHEN, CDR2 SYDVKM. The CDR3 has 15 amino acids. With V trimmed by 6 bases and J by 6 bases, 8 bases remained unmatched. CDR3 residues: CASRGMTGINSPLHF. The DNA for the CDR3 is TGTGCCAGCAGGGGTATGACAGGGATTAATTCACCCCTCCACTTT. The complete variable domain, with remaining parts taken from reference TRBV28 and TRBJ1-6, reads DVKVTQSSRYLVKRTGEKVFLECVQDMDHENMFWYRQDPGLGLRLIYFSYDVKMKEKGDIPEGYSVSREKKERFSLILESASTNQTSMYLCASRGMTGINSPLHFGNGTRLTVT.

This clonotype was picked up many times. The V gene is TRBV7-9, the J gene TRBJ1-1; D not certain. Trimming took off 8 bases at V and 0 bases at J, with 10 bases between the two ends. The CDR3 is 13 residues long. Per germline, CDR1 SEHNR and CDR2 FQNEAQ (reference sequence). The CDR3 sequence is CASGTLMNTEAFF. The CDR3 DNA reads as TGTGCCAGCGGCACCCTAATGAACACTGAAGCTTTCTTT. The full variable domain, completed using reference TRBV7-9 and TRBJ1-1, is DTGVSQNPRHKITKRGQNVTFRCDPISEHNRLYWYRQTLGQGPEFLTYFQNEAQLEKSRLLSDRFSAERPKGSFSTLEIQRTEQGDSAMYLCASGTLMNTEAFFGQGTRLTVV.

The J gene is TRBJ2-7, the V gene TRBV20-1, with 9 nucleotides matching TRBD1. Trimming took 6 bases from V and 2 from J; bases not matched to a gene: 11. Germline CDR1 reads DFQATT; CDR2 reads SNEGSKA (reference sequence). This CDR3 comprises 15 residues. The chain's CDR3 is CSAQNRDRATYEQYF. The CDR3 coding sequence is TGCAGTGCACAGAACCGGGACAGGGCGACCTACGAGCAGTACTTC.

The table lists this clonotype with a few counts. The V gene is TRBV29-1, the J gene TRBJ2-1; a weak D match, TRBD1 (6 bases). CDR1 and CDR2 from the germline V gene are SQVTM and ANQGSEA. The CDR3 runs 16 residues. Deletions cut 1 base from V and 0 bases from J, with 13 bases between. CDR3 amino acids: CSVEGPDRSSYNEQFF. In DNA, the CDR3 is TGCAGCGTTGAAGGACCTGACAGGAGCTCCTACAATGAGCAGTTCTTC.

The table lists this clonotype with many counts. The chain recombines TRBV27 with TRBJ2-3, with 9 nucleotides matching TRBD1. J gave up 4 bases and V 5 bases, and 10 bases lay outside the gene matches. The CDR3 is made up of 16 amino acids. CDR1 is MNHEY and CDR2 is SMNVEV in the germline V gene (reference sequence). The CDR3 nucleotides read TGTGCCAGCAGTCTCGCGACAGGGGGGATGTCAGATACGCAGTATTTT. Translating it yields CASSLATGGMSDTQYF.

The J gene is TRBJ2-5, the V gene TRBV11-3; maybe TRBD1 (5 bases). Germline V gene lookup returns CDR1 SGHNT and CDR2 YENEEA. Trimming stripped 5 bases from V and 2 bases from J, with 12 bases between. This CDR3 spans 14 amino acids. The CDR3 DNA follows: TGTGCCAGCAGCCCTGGACAATTTCAAGAGACCCAGTACTTC. Translated, it gives CASSPGQFQETQYF. The complete variable domain, with remaining parts taken from reference TRBV11-3 and TRBJ2-5, reads EAGVVQSPRYKIIEKKQPVAFWCNPISGHNTLYWYLQNLGQGPELLIRYENEEAVDDSQLPKDRFSAERLKGVDSTLKIQPAELGDSAVYLCASSPGQFQETQYFGPGTRLLVL.

The chain carries TRBV5-8 and TRBJ1-5; 9 positions agree with TRBD1. CDR1 is SGHTS, CDR2 YDEGEE, per germline. The V and J ends lost 0 bases and 3 bases, in that order; junction bases with no gene match: 13. This CDR3 has 19 residues. The CDR3 DNA reads as TGTGCCAGCAGCTTGGCCTATGGGACAGGGCAGTTTGCCAATCAGCCCCAGCATTTT. It is translated as CASSLAYGTGQFANQPQHF.

This clonotype was seen many times. This rearrangement joins TRBV28 to TRBJ1-2, with D perhaps TRBD1 (5 bases). The CDR3 consists of 14 residues. Germline values: CDR1 MDHEN, CDR2 SYDVKM. The V end lost 5 bases, the J end lost 5 bases, and 15 bases lay between the germline ends. CDR3 residues: CASSASGTEYGYTF. CDR3 DNA sequence: TGTGCCAGCAGTGCCTCCGGGACTGAGTATGGCTACACCTTC.

Ten or more counts support this clonotype. This chain joins TRBV6-1 and TRBJ2-4; D is unresolved. The CDR3 is 14 residues long. Per the germline V gene, CDR1 is MNHNS and CDR2 is SASEGT. Trimming left V 2 bases short and J 0 bases short, with 5 bases between. The CDR3 region has the DNA TGTGCCAGCAGTGAAAGGGCAGCCAAAAACATTCAGTACTTC. Its protein is CASSERAAKNIQYF.